Here is one T cell receptor (beta chain) with its context. The data stem from a study of blood T cell repertoires in COVID-19. Germline V gives CDR1 SGDLS, CDR2 YYNGEE. The CDR3 is 17 residues long. The ends were cut back, 0 bases at V and 0 bases at J, with 13 bases in the middle. In the original workflow: Estimation of nucleated cell counts was performed using reference gene primer amplification. TCRdb's table, derived via immunoSEQ multiplex PCR, lists solely in-frame clones and lacks some. The V and J calls and clone size were taken over from that table, and D and trimming were inferred from the DNA. The sample contains about 100,000 clones, roughly 84% of which appear only once.

This rearrangement joins TRBV9 to TRBJ1-3; D is possibly TRBD1 (5 bases). Sequenced input: peripheral blood. The sequence derives from a human donor in a cohort sampled during active COVID-19. CDR3 sequence: CASSVGLEGSSGNTIYF. As DNA, the CDR3 is TGTGCCAGCAGCGTAGGGCTGGAGGGGTCCTCTGGAAACACCATATATTTT.